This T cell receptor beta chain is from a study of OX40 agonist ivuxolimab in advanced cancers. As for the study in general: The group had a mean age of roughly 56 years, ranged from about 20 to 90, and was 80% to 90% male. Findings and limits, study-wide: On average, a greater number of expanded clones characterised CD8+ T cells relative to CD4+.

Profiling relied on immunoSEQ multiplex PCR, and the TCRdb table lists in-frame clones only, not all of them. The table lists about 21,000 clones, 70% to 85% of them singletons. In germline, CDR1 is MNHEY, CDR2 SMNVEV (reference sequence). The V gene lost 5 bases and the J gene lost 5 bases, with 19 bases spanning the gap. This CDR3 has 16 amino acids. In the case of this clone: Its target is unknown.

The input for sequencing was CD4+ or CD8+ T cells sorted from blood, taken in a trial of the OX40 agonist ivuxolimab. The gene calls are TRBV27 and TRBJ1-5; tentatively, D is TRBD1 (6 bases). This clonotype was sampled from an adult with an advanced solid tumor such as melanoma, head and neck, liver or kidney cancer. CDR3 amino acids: CASSPQDSWRDQPQHF. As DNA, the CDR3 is TGTGCCAGCAGTCCTCAGGACAGCTGGCGCGATCAGCCCCAGCATTTT.